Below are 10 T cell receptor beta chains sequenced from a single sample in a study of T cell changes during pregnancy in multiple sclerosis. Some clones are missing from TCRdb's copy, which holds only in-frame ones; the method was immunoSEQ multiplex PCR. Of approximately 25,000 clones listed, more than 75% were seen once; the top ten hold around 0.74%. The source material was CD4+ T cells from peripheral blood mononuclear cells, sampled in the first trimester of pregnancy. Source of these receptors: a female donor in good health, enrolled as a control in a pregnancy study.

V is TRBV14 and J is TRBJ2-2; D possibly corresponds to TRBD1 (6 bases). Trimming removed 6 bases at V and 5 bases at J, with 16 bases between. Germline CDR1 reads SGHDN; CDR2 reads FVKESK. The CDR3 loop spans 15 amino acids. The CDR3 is CASSLNPQGTGELFF. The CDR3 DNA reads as TGTGCCAGCAGTCTCAACCCCCAGGGGACCGGGGAGCTGTTTTTT.

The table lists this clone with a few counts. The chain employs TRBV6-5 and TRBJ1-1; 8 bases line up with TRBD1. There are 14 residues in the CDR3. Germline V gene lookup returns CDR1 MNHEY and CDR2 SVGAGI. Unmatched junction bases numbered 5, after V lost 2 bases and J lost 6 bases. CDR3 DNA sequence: TGTGCCAGCAGTTACGGACAGGGCGATTCTGAAGCTTTCTTT. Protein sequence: CASSYGQGDSEAFF.

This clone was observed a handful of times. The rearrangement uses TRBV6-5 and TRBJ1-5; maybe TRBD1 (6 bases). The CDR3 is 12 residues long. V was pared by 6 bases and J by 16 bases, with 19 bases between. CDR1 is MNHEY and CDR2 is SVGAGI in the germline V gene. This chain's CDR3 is CASSSQGLSTHF. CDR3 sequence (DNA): TGTGCCAGCAGCTCACAGGGCCTTTCCACCCATTTT.

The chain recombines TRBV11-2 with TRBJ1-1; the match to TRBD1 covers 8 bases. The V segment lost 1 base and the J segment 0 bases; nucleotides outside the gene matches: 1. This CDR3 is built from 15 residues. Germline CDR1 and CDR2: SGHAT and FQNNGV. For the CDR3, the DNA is TGTGCCAGCAGCTTAGGGGGACAGGTGAACACTGAAGCTTTCTTT. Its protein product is CASSLGGQVNTEAFF.

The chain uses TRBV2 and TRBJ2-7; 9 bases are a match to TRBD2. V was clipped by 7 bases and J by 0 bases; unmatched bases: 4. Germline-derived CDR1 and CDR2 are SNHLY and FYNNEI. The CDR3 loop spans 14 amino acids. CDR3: CASTSGASSYEQYF. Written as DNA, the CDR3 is TGTGCCAGCACTAGCGGGGCAAGCTCCTACGAGCAGTACTTC.

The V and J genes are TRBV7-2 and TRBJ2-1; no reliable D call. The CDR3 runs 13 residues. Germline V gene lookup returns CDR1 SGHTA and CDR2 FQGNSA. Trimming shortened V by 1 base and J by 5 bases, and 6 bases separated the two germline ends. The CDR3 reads CASSLGRNNEQFF. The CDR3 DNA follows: TGTGCCAGCAGCTTAGGGAGAAACAATGAGCAGTTCTTC.

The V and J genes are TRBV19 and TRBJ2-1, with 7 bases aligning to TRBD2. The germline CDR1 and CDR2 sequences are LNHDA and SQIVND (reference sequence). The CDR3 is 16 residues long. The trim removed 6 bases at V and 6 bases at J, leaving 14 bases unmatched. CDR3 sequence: CASRRQSSGGSNEQFF. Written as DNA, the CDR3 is TGTGCCAGTAGAAGACAATCTAGCGGAGGGAGCAATGAGCAGTTCTTC. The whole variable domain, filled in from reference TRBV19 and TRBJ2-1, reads DGGITQSPKYLFRKEGQNVTLSCEQNLNHDAMYWYRQDPGQGLRLIYYSQIVNDFQKGDIAEGYSVSREKKESFPLTVTSAQKNPTAFYLCASRRQSSGGSNEQFFGPGTRLTVL.

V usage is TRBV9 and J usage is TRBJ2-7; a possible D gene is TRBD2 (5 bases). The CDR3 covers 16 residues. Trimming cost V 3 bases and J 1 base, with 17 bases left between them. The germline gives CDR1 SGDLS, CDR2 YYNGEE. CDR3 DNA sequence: TGTGCCAGCAGCGCCTTGCCCAGCGGAAATTCCTACGAGCAGTACTTC. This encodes CASSALPSGNSYEQYF.

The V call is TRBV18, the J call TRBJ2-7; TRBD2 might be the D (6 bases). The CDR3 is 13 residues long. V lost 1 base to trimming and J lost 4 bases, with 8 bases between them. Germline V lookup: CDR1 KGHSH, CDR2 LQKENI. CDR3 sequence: CASSPLRGYEQYF. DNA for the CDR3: TGTGCCAGCTCACCACTGCGGGGATACGAGCAGTACTTC.

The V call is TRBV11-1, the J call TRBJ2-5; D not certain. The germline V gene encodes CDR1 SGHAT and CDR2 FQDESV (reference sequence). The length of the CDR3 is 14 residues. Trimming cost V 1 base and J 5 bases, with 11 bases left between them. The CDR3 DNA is TGTGCCAGCAGCTTAGGGCTCGATTTGGAGACCCAGTACTTC. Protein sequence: CASSLGLDLETQYF.